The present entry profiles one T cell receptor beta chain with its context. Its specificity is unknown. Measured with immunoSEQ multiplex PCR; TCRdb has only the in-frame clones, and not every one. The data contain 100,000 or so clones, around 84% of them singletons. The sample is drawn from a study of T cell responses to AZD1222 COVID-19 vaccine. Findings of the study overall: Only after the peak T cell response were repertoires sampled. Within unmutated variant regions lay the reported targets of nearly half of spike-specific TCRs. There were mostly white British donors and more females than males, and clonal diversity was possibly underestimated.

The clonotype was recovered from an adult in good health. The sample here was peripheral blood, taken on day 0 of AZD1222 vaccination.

CDR3 residues: CASSPRLAGDTQYF. The CDR3 DNA reads as TGTGCCAGCAGCCCCCGACTAGCGGGAGATACGCAGTATTTT. The rearrangement joins TRBV14 to TRBJ2-3, with TRBD2 matching over 10 bases. The CDR3 has 14 residues. Per germline, CDR1 SGHDN and CDR2 FVKESK. V trimming: 4 bases; J trimming: 5 bases; junction bases outside the gene matches: 3.